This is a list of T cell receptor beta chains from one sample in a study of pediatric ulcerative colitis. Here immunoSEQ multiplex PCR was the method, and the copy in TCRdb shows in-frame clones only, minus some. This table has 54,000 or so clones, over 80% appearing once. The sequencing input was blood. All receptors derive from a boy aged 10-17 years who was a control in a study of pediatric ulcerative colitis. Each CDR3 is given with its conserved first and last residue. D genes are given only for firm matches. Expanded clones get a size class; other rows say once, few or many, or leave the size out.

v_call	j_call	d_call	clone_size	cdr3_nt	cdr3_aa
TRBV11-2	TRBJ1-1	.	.	TGTGCCAGCAGAATTTGGGGGGGGACTGAAGCTTTCTTT	CASRIWGGTEAFF
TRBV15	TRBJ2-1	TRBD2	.	TGTGCCACCAGCAGAGATCTAACTAGCGGGAGCAATGAGCAGTTCTTC	CATSRDLTSGSNEQFF
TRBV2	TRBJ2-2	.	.	TGTGCCAGCAGTGTGTTGGGCCCAGTGGGGGGAATCACCGGGGAGCTGTTTTTT	CASSVLGPVGGITGELFF
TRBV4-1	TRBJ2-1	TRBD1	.	TGCGCCAGCAGCCAAGATGGGACAGGGGTTTACTCCTACAATGAGCAGTTCTTC	CASSQDGTGVYSYNEQFF
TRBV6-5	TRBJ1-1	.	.	TGTGCCAGCAGTTACTCCGAGGGGATCTCGAAAACTGAAGCTTTCTTT	CASSYSEGISKTEAFF
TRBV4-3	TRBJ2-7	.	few	TGCGCCAGCAGCCAAGGGAGGGGGACTGGATACGAGCAGTACTTC	CASSQGRGTGYEQYF
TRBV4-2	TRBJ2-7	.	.	TGTGCCAGCAGCCAAGAGGCAGGGGTGTCCCGCGAGCAGTACTTC	CASSQEAGVSREQYF
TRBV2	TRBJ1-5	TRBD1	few	TGTGCCAGCACGGACAGGGTGAAGAGCAATCAGCCCCAGCATTTT	CASTDRVKSNQPQHF
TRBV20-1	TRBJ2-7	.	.	TGCAGTGTCCCTACCGCCTACGAGCAGTACTTC	CSVPTAYEQYF
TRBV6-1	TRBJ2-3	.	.	TGTGCCAGCACAAAAGGAGATACGCAGTATTTT	CASTKGDTQYF
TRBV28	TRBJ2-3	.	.	TGTGCCAGCAGGGCAAGAGATACGCAGTATTTT	CASRARDTQYF
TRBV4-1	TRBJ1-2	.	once	TGCGCCGTTAGGCGGCAGCCTATCGGCGGGTGGGTAGATGGCTACACCTTC	CAVRRQPIGGWVDGYTF
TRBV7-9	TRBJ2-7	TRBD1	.	TGTGCCACATCCGGGACAGGGGGCATCTACGAGCAGTACTTC	CATSGTGGIYEQYF
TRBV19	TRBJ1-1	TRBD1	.	TGTGCCAGTAGTATCGACAGGGAAGCCAGTGAAGCTTTCTTT	CASSIDREASEAFF
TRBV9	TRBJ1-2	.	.	TGTGCCAGCAGCTCCATGTATGGCTACACCTTC	CASSSMYGYTF
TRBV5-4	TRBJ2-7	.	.	TGTGCCAGCAGCCTGGGTAGGCCAGGGGACGCCTACGAGCAGTACTTC	CASSLGRPGDAYEQYF
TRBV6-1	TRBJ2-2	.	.	TGTGCCAGCAGTGTAGAGGGAAGGAACACCGGGGAGCTGTTTTTT	CASSVEGRNTGELFF
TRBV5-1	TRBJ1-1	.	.	TGCGCCAGCAGCTTGGAGGGCGGGGCGACAGGTTGGAACACTGAAGCTTTCTTT	CASSLEGGATGWNTEAFF
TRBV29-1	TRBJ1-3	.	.	TGCAGCGTTCCCGACAGCTCTGGAAACACCATATATTTT	CSVPDSSGNTIYF
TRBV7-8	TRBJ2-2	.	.	TGTGCCAGCAGCTTAGGTATAGGGGCGGGCCCAAACACCGGGGAGCTGTTTTTT	CASSLGIGAGPNTGELFF
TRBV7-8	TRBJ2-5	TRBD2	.	TGTGCCAGCAGCCCGGGACTAGCGGGAGCCGGAGAGACCCAGTACTTC	CASSPGLAGAGETQYF
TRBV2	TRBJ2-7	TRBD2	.	TGTGCCAGCAGTTCCGGGACTAGCGGACCCTGGGAGCAGTACTTC	CASSSGTSGPWEQYF
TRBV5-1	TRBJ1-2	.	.	TGCGCCAGCAGCTTGGTGTCGGGCGCGGGTGGCTACACCTTC	CASSLVSGAGGYTF
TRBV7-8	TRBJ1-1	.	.	TGTGCCAGCAGCTTAGCAGGGGGAGAGGGCACTGAAGCTTTCTTT	CASSLAGGEGTEAFF
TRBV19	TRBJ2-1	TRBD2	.	TGTGCCAGTAGCACCTTAGCGGGGGTAACCAACAATGAGCAGTTCTTC	CASSTLAGVTNNEQFF
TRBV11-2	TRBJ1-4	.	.	TGTGCCAGCAGCTTAGGGCAGTGGACAAATGAAAAACTGTTTTTT	CASSLGQWTNEKLFF
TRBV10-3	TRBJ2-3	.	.	TGTGCCATCGCATCCACTGACCGAAACACAGATACGCAGTATTTT	CAIASTDRNTDTQYF